This T cell receptor beta chain appears in the sequencing data of a study of T cells after yellow fever vaccination. The CDR3 consists of 14 residues. CDR1 and CDR2 from the germline V gene are DFQATT and SNEGSKA (reference sequence). Study-wide results and caveats: Across the CD4 and CD8 compartments, a small share of clonotypes was present in both. In post-booster samples, most primary-vaccination clones reappeared (about 96% CD4, 88% CD8).

TCRdb re-called the 5' RACE reads with MiXCR, one entry per CDR3 protein. The sample records 300,000 to 400,000 distinct CDR3 sequences, approximately 8% being singletons. Concerning this clonotype: Its antigen remains unknown.

The chain couples TRBV20-1 to TRBJ1-1, with a weak D call TRBD1 (6 bases). The source was PBMCs, collected about 49 days after the first yellow fever vaccination. This receptor was identified in a man between 18 and 35 years old who received the YFV17D yellow fever vaccine. CDR3 region: CRLDRGDMNTEAFF. CDR3 bases: TGCAGACTTGACCGAGGGGACATGAACACTGAAGCTTTCTTT.